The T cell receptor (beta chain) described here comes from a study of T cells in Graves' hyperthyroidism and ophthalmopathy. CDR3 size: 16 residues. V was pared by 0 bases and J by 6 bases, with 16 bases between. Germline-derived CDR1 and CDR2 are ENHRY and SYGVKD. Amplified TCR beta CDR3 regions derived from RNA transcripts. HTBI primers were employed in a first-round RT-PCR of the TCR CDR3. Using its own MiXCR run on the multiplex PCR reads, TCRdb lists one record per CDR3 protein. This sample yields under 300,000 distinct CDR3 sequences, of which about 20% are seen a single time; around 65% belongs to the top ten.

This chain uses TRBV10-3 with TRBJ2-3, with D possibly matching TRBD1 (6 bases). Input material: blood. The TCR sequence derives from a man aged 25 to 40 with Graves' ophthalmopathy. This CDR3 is CAISESRYRDIDTQYF. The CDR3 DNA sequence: TGTGCCATCAGTGAGTCGCGCTACAGGGATATTGATACGCAGTATTTT.